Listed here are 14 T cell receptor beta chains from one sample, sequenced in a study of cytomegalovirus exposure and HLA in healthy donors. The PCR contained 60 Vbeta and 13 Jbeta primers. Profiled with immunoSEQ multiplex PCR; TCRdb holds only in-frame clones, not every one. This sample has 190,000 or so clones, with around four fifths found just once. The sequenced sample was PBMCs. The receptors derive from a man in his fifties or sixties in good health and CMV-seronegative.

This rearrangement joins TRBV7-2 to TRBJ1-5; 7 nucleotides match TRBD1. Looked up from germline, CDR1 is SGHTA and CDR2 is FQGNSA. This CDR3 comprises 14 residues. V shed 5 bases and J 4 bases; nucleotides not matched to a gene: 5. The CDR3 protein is CASSHGQANQPQHF. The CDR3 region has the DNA TGTGCCAGCAGCCACGGACAGGCAAATCAGCCCCAGCATTTT. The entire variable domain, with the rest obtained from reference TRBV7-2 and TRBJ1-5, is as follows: GAGVSQSPSNKVTEKGKDVELRCDPISGHTALYWYRQSLGQGLEFLIYFQGNSAPDKSGLPSDRFSAERTGGSVSTLTIQRTQQEDSAVYLCASSHGQANQPQHFGDGTRLSIL.

The CDR3 protein is CSVEDHGGAYEQYF. CDR3 DNA: TGCAGCGTTGAAGACCACGGGGGGGCCTACGAGCAGTACTTC. V and J are TRBV29-1 and TRBJ2-7, with TRBD2 identical over 8 bases. The CDR3 consists of 14 residues. Trimming took 0 bases from V and 2 from J; bases not matched to a gene: 3. Germline CDR1 reads SQVTM; CDR2 reads ANQGSEA.

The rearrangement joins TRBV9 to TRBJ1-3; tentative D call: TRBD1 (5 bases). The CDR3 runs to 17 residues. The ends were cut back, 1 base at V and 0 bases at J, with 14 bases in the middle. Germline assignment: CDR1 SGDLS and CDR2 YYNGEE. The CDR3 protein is CASSVYGGPYSGNTIYF. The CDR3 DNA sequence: TGTGCCAGCAGCGTATACGGGGGACCTTACTCTGGAAACACCATATATTTT.

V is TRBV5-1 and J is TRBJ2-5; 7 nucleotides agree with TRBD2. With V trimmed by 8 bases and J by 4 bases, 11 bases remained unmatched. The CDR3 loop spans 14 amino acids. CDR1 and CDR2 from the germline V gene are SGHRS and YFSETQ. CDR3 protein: CASQFAGARETQYF. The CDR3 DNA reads TGCGCCAGTCAATTCGCGGGAGCAAGAGAGACCCAGTACTTC.

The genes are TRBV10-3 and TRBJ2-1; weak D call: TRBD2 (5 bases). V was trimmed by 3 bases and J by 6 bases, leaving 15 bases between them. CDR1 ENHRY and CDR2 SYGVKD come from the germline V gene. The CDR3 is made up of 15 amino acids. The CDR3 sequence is CAISDEGLRVNEQFF. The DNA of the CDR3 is TGTGCCATCAGTGACGAGGGCCTGAGGGTCAATGAGCAGTTCTTC.

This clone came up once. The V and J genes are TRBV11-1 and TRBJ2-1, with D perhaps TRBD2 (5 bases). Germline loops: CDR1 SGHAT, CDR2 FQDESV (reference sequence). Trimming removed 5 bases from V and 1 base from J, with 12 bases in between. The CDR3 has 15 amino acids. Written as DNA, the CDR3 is TGTGCCAGCAGCAAGAGCGGAGGTTCCTACAATGAGCAGTTCTTC. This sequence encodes CASSKSGGSYNEQFF.

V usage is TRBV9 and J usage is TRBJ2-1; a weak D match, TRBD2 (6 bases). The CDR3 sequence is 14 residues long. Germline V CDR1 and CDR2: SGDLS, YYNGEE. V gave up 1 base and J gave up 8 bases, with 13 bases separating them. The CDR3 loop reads CASSVRGTVDEQFF. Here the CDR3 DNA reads TGTGCCAGCAGCGTACGCGGGACCGTGGATGAGCAGTTCTTC.

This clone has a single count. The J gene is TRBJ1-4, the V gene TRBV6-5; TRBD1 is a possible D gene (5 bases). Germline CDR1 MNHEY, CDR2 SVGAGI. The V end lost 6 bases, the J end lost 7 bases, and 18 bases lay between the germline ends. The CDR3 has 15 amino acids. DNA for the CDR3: TGTGCCAGCAGAACGGGAGGGACGGGAGGTGAAAAACTGTTTTTT. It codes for CASRTGGTGGEKLFF.

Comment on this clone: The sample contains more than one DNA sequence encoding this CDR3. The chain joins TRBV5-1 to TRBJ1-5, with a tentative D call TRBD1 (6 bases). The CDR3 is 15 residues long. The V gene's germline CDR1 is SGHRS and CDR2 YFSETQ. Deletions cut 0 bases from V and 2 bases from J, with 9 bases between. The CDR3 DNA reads TGCGCCAGCAGCTTGGGGGGGCAAGGCAATCAGCCCCAGCATTTT. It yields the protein CASSLGGQGNQPQHF.

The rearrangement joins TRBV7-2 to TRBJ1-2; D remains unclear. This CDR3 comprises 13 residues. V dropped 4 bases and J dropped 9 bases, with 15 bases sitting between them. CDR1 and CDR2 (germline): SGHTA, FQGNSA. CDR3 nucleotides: TGTGCCAGCAGCTCCTTTGAGAGGGTGCGCTACACCTTC. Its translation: CASSSFERVRYTF.

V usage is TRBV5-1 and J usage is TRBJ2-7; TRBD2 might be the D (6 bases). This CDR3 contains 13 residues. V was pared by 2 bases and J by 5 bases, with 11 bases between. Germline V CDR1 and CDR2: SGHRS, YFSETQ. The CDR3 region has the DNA TGCGCCAGCAGCTTTGCGGGGTGGAACGAGCAGTACTTC. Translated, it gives CASSFAGWNEQYF.

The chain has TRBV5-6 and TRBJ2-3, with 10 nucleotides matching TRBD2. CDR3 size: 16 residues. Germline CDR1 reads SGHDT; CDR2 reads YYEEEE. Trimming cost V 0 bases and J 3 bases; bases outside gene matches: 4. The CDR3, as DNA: TGTGCCAGCAGCTTGGTTCTAGCGGGGGTAACAGATACGCAGTATTTT. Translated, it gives CASSLVLAGVTDTQYF.

DNA of the CDR3: TGTGCCAGCAGCTCGGGGCGGGGGGCCCTAAGCACAGATACGCAGTATTTT. Translating gives CASSSGRGALSTDTQYF. The chain is built from TRBV11-3 and TRBJ2-3, with 8 bases lining up with TRBD2. The CDR3 is 17 amino acids. J gave up 0 bases and V 4 bases, and 9 bases lay outside the gene matches. CDR1 is SGHNT, CDR2 YENEEA, per germline. Drawing the rest from reference TRBV11-3 and TRBJ2-3, the complete variable domain is EAGVVQSPRYKIIEKKQPVAFWCNPISGHNTLYWYLQNLGQGPELLIRYENEEAVDDSQLPKDRFSAERLKGVDSTLKIQPAELGDSAVYLCASSSGRGALSTDTQYFGPGTRLTVL.

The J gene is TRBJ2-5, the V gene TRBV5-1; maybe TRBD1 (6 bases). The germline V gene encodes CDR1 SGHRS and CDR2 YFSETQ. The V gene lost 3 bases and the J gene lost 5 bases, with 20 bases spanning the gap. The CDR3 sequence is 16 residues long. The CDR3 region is CASSSGRWQGRETQYF. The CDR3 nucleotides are TGCGCCAGCAGCTCTGGCAGGTGGCAGGGGCGGGAGACCCAGTACTTC. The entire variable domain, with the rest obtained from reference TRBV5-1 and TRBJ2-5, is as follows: KAGVTQTPRYLIKTRGQQVTLSCSPISGHRSVSWYQQTPGQGLQFLFEYFSETQRNKGNFPGRFSGRQFSNSRSEMNVSTLELGDSALYLCASSSGRWQGRETQYFGPGTRLLVL.